This T cell receptor (beta chain) was recovered during a study of blood T cell repertoires in COVID-19. With 3 bases removed from V and 4 bases from J, the gap between germline ends came to 9 bases. In germline, CDR1 is SQVTM, CDR2 ANQGSEA. CDR3 length equals 13 residues. Only in-frame clones appear in the TCRdb table, and some are missing; sequencing was by immunoSEQ multiplex PCR. Among around 300,000 clones listed, about 82% were seen once. Sequencing used peripheral blood. This TCR came from a woman aged 50 to 60 with active or convalescent COVID-19. The chain joins TRBV29-1 to TRBJ2-2; D call uncertain. The CDR3 bases are TGCAGCGTTGACGCAGTCGCCACCGGGGAGCTGTTTTTT. This encodes CSVDAVATGELFF.